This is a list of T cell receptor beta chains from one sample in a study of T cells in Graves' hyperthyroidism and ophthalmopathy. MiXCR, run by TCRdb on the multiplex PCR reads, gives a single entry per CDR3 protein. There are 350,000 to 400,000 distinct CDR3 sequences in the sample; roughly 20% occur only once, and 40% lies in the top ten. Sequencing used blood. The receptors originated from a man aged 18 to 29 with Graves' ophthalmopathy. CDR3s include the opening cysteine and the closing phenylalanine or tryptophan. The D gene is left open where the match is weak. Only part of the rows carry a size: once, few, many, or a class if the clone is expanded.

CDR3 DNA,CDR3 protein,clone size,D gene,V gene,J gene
TGTGCCAGCAGCGATGGACAGTCTTATACGGGTGGCTACACCTTC,CASSDGQSYTGGYTF,many,-,TRBV7-9,TRBJ1-2
TGCAGTGCTAGAGATCCTACGGGCTGGGTCACTGAAGCTTTCTTT,CSARDPTGWVTEAFF,many,-,TRBV20-1,TRBJ1-1
TGCGCCAGCAGCTTGGACAGGGGCGCGTTCTATGGCTACACCTTC,CASSLDRGAFYGYTF,-,TRBD1,TRBV5-1,TRBJ1-2
TGTGCCAGCAGTCCGGCTAGCGGGTACCAAGAGACCCAGTACTTC,CASSPASGYQETQYF,-,TRBD2,TRBV7-9,TRBJ2-5
TGTGCCAGCAGGACAGTCGGGCCTTCACCCCTCCACTTT,CASRTVGPSPLHF,-,-,TRBV27,TRBJ1-6
TGTGCCAGCAGCTTAGTTGGGGTTGGGGACTACGAGCAGTACTTC,CASSLVGVGDYEQYF,many,-,TRBV7-2,TRBJ2-7
TGTGCCAGCAGCAGACAGGGGGACACTAATGAAAAACTGTTTTTT,CASSRQGDTNEKLFF,many,TRBD1,TRBV4-2,TRBJ1-4
TGCAGTGCTAGAGATCCTACGGAACAAGAGACCCAGTACTTC,CSARDPTEQETQYF,many,-,TRBV20-1,TRBJ2-5
TGTGCCAGCAGCTTAGTGGTCAGGGGAGAAGTCGGAAGTGGCTACACCTTC,CASSLVVRGEVGSGYTF,few,-,TRBV7-8,TRBJ1-2
TGCGCCAGCAGCCAAGATCCCGGCAAATCTGGCTACACCTTC,CASSQDPGKSGYTF,-,-,TRBV4-1,TRBJ1-2
TGTGCCAGCACCGGCAGGTCGAAGGACGAGCAGTACTTC,CASTGRSKDEQYF,-,-,TRBV6-1,TRBJ2-7
TGTGCCAGCAGTTTAGCGGACAGGGTAGTAGGCTACACCTTC,CASSLADRVVGYTF,-,TRBD1,TRBV12-3/TRBV12-4,TRBJ1-2
TGTGCCAGCAGCAATTGGAGGGGCCCCGGGGAGCTGTTTTTT,CASSNWRGPGELFF,many,-,TRBV11-2,TRBJ2-2
TGTGCCAGCAGTGAAGCCGGGACACACTTTGGCGAGCAGTACTTC,CASSEAGTHFGEQYF,many,-,TRBV2,TRBJ2-7
TGTGCCAGCAGCCAATGGGACAGGGGGAATTATGGCTACACCTTC,CASSQWDRGNYGYTF,-,TRBD1,TRBV14,TRBJ1-2
TGTGCCAGTAGTATTCGGAGGGACGCCCCAAATGAAAAACTGTTTTTT,CASSIRRDAPNEKLFF,-,-,TRBV19,TRBJ1-4
TGTGCCAGCAGTTTAACTGACCCGTACAATGAGCAGTTCTTC,CASSLTDPYNEQFF,few,-,TRBV27,TRBJ2-1
TGTGCCAGCAGCTTCAGAGTTCAAGAGACCCAGTACTTC,CASSFRVQETQYF,many,-,TRBV7-9,TRBJ2-5
TGCGCCAGCAGCCAGGAACCGACAGGGACCTTTGCCGATACGCAGTATTTT,CASSQEPTGTFADTQYF,-,TRBD1,TRBV4-1,TRBJ2-3
TGCGCCAGCAGGGAGGGACAGCTAGTCTATAATTCACCCCTCCACTTT,CASREGQLVYNSPLHF,-,TRBD1,TRBV5-1,TRBJ1-6
TGTGCCAGCAGCGTAGATTCAGACGGGACGGGCTATGGCTACACCTTC,CASSVDSDGTGYGYTF,-,-,TRBV9,TRBJ1-2
TGTGCCAGCAGTTACGCCCCATACGACCCAGCCGAGGACAGTTCGAACACCGGGGAGCTGTTTTTT,CASSYAPYDPAEDSSNTGELFF,-,-,TRBV2,TRBJ2-2
TGTGCCAGCAAACTACAGGGGAGCTCCTATAATTCACCCCTCCACTTT,CASKLQGSSYNSPLHF,many,TRBD1,TRBV2,TRBJ1-6
TGTGCCATCAGTGCGACGGGACAGGGGGCGGGGGAGCTGTTTTTT,CAISATGQGAGELFF,few,TRBD1,TRBV10-3,TRBJ2-2
TGCGCCAGCAGCCAGATGACAGCACCTGAGCAGTTCTTC,CASSQMTAPEQFF,-,-,TRBV4-1,TRBJ2-1
TGTGCCAGCAGCTTAGAGGGACTAGCGGGGGGGGAGGCGTTCTTC,CASSLEGLAGGEAFF,once,TRBD2,TRBV12-3/TRBV12-4,TRBJ2-1
TGTGCCAGCAGTCTTCCATTGACAGGGGAATCACCCCTCCACTTT,CASSLPLTGESPLHF,many,TRBD1,TRBV28,TRBJ1-6
TGCGCCAGCAAAAGAACAGGGACCCATGGCTACACCTTC,CASKRTGTHGYTF,-,-,TRBV5-1,TRBJ1-2
TGTGCCAGCAGCGCCCGCCGGGTTGGGGGGGGCCTATACAATGAGCAGTTCTTC,CASSARRVGGGLYNEQFF,many,-,TRBV7-8,TRBJ2-1
TGTGCCAGCAGCTTCAACAGGGGATCTAATGAAAAACTGTTTTTT,CASSFNRGSNEKLFF,-,TRBD1,TRBV7-9,TRBJ1-4
TGTGCCAGCAGTGTCAACCGGGACATATTAAACACCGGGGAGCTGTTTTTT,CASSVNRDILNTGELFF,-,-,TRBV6-1,TRBJ2-2
TGCAGCGTTGTAGATCCCTACGAGCAGTACTTC,CSVVDPYEQYF,few,-,TRBV29-1,TRBJ2-7
TGTGCCAGCACCCCTTATGGGCGGGGGGACACAGATACGCAGTATTTT,CASTPYGRGDTDTQYF,many,TRBD2,TRBV27,TRBJ2-3
TGCGCCAGCAGTGAGGGGTTGGGGGGCTCCTACGAGCAGTACTTC,CASSEGLGGSYEQYF,many,-,TRBV10-1,TRBJ2-7
TGTGCCAGCAGCGCCCACCGGGACAGGGAAGGCACTGAAGCTTTCTTT,CASSAHRDREGTEAFF,-,TRBD1,TRBV2,TRBJ1-1
TGTGCCACCAGGGACCCAACTTACAATGAGCAGTTCTTC,CATRDPTYNEQFF,-,-,TRBV24-1,TRBJ2-1
TGTGCCAGCAGCGTTGGGGGGTCCCTCTCCTACGAGCAGTACTTC,CASSVGGSLSYEQYF,few,-,TRBV9,TRBJ2-7
TGTGCCAGCTCACCCGAACAGGCCATGGGGGAGCAGTACTTC,CASSPEQAMGEQYF,-,-,TRBV18,TRBJ2-7
TGTGCCAGCAATAAATTCAGGGGGCAGGCTTTCTTT,CASNKFRGQAFF,-,TRBD1,TRBV2,TRBJ1-1
TGTGCCACCAGGTACTCAGATACGCAGTATTTT,CATRYSDTQYF,-,-,TRBV24-1,TRBJ2-3
TGTGCCAGCAGCCCTCTAGGGACTAGCCACGAGCAGTACTTC,CASSPLGTSHEQYF,few,TRBD2,TRBV9,TRBJ2-7
TGTGCCAGCATCAGGGATTCGTCCTATAATTCACCCCTCCACTTT,CASIRDSSYNSPLHF,few,-,TRBV12-3/TRBV12-4,TRBJ1-6
TGTGCCAGCTCACCTGGGACAGCGCCGGTCACCCTCCACTTT,CASSPGTAPVTLHF,few,TRBD1,TRBV18,TRBJ1-6
TGTGCCAGCAGCCAAAGGGGGCAGGCCGGGGAGCTGTTTTTT,CASSQRGQAGELFF,-,TRBD1,TRBV3-1,TRBJ2-2
TGCAGTGCTAGTCCCCTTCGGCGGGATGGCGAGCAGTACTTC,CSASPLRRDGEQYF,-,-,TRBV20-1,TRBJ2-7
TGTGCCAGCAGTCTCTCTGGGACAACCACTGAAGCTTTCTTT,CASSLSGTTTEAFF,many,-,TRBV6-1,TRBJ1-1
TGCGCCAGCAGCCAAGCCGGGACAGGGGGCTACAATGAGCAGTTCTTC,CASSQAGTGGYNEQFF,-,TRBD1,TRBV4-1,TRBJ2-1